These T cell receptor beta chains were read from a single sample in a study of T cells in Graves' hyperthyroidism and ophthalmopathy. In TCRdb, the multiplex PCR reads were re-called with MiXCR into one record per CDR3 protein. The sample has under 350,000 distinct CDR3 sequences, less than 30% seen once. Sequencing used blood. These TCRs come from a man aged 40-49 years with Graves' hyperthyroidism that later progressed to Graves' ophthalmopathy. CDR3s include the opening cysteine and the closing phenylalanine or tryptophan. The order of the fields is CDR3 protein, J gene, V gene.

CDR3aa: CASCQGAEQYF; j_gene: TRBJ2-7; v_gene: TRBV3-1
CDR3aa: CASTRGGGRGYTF; j_gene: TRBJ1-2; v_gene: TRBV7-9
CDR3aa: CSARGPTSGTLETQYF; j_gene: TRBJ2-5; v_gene: TRBV20-1
CDR3aa: CASSLVSPRAAWQPQHF; j_gene: TRBJ1-5; v_gene: TRBV28
CDR3aa: CASSLRDSYEQYF; j_gene: TRBJ2-7; v_gene: TRBV27
CDR3aa: CASVGRVSLVTGELFF; j_gene: TRBJ2-2; v_gene: TRBV12-3/TRBV12-4
CDR3aa: CSVEVGPPYEQYF; j_gene: TRBJ2-7; v_gene: TRBV29-1
CDR3aa: CASSFSDREQETQYF; j_gene: TRBJ2-5; v_gene: TRBV5-1
CDR3aa: CASRGDRGIYGYTF; j_gene: TRBJ1-2; v_gene: TRBV12-3/TRBV12-4
CDR3aa: CAISEFYDQPQHF; j_gene: TRBJ1-5; v_gene: TRBV10-3
CDR3aa: CASRTTGTLYEQYF; j_gene: TRBJ2-7; v_gene: TRBV6-1
CDR3aa: CASSDAPGRMNTEAFF; j_gene: TRBJ1-1; v_gene: TRBV6-2/TRBV6-3
CDR3aa: CASSEGGLNQPQHF; j_gene: TRBJ1-5; v_gene: TRBV2
CDR3aa: CASSSLMNTEAFF; j_gene: TRBJ1-1; v_gene: TRBV28
CDR3aa: CAAQGDSNQPQHF; j_gene: TRBJ1-5; v_gene: TRBV2
CDR3aa: CASSEGQGASTDTQYF; j_gene: TRBJ2-3; v_gene: TRBV6-1
CDR3aa: CSASRGQAGGSQPQHF; j_gene: TRBJ1-5; v_gene: TRBV20-1
CDR3aa: CASSPPGTGYDEQYF; j_gene: TRBJ2-7; v_gene: TRBV7-9
CDR3aa: CASSRTRIHEQYF; j_gene: TRBJ2-7; v_gene: TRBV6-2/TRBV6-3
CDR3aa: CSAPDRGTEGFF; j_gene: TRBJ1-1; v_gene: TRBV20-1
CDR3aa: CASSLMNVVMNTEAFF; j_gene: TRBJ1-1; v_gene: TRBV4-1
CDR3aa: CASSPPSGVETQYF; j_gene: TRBJ2-5; v_gene: TRBV12-3/TRBV12-4
CDR3aa: CASSPRRAGETQYF; j_gene: TRBJ2-5; v_gene: TRBV12-3/TRBV12-4
CDR3aa: CAISEGSQPQHF; j_gene: TRBJ1-5; v_gene: TRBV10-3
CDR3aa: CASRPLSGELFF; j_gene: TRBJ2-2; v_gene: TRBV28
CDR3aa: CASSGGVDQETQYF; j_gene: TRBJ2-5; v_gene: TRBV6-1
CDR3aa: CASSYPRGRDFGELFF; j_gene: TRBJ2-2; v_gene: TRBV6-5
CDR3aa: CASGLRPGGAPSEQYF; j_gene: TRBJ2-7; v_gene: TRBV12-5
CDR3aa: CASSLQTSLETQYF; j_gene: TRBJ2-5; v_gene: TRBV5-1
CDR3aa: CASSPTGTGIAEAFF; j_gene: TRBJ1-1; v_gene: TRBV28
CDR3aa: CSAQHPGTGGQEQYF; j_gene: TRBJ2-7; v_gene: TRBV20-1
CDR3aa: CASSPEGGLYGYTF; j_gene: TRBJ1-2; v_gene: TRBV7-2
CDR3aa: CASSAGQGKDTEAFF; j_gene: TRBJ1-1; v_gene: TRBV12-3/TRBV12-4
CDR3aa: CASSLDTAKGTGELFF; j_gene: TRBJ2-2; v_gene: TRBV11-1
CDR3aa: CASRAGNYWATQYF; j_gene: TRBJ2-5; v_gene: TRBV6-5
CDR3aa: CSVLADGANVLTF; j_gene: TRBJ2-6; v_gene: TRBV29-1
CDR3aa: CASSQEYGREDGYTF; j_gene: TRBJ1-2; v_gene: TRBV4-1
CDR3aa: CASKRGQGGYGYTF; j_gene: TRBJ1-2; v_gene: TRBV6-1
CDR3aa: CSVYQNTEAFF; j_gene: TRBJ1-1; v_gene: TRBV29-1
CDR3aa: CASSLVYRAGQSYEQYF; j_gene: TRBJ2-7; v_gene: TRBV5-1
CDR3aa: CATSDPVGDSNQPQHF; j_gene: TRBJ1-5; v_gene: TRBV24-1
CDR3aa: CASTRQGANTEAFF; j_gene: TRBJ1-1; v_gene: TRBV6-1
CDR3aa: CALREESNSPLHF; j_gene: TRBJ1-6; v_gene: TRBV30
CDR3aa: CAWSRVSGTGELFF; j_gene: TRBJ2-2; v_gene: TRBV30
CDR3aa: CASSDPGAAAFF; j_gene: TRBJ1-1; v_gene: TRBV3-1
CDR3aa: CASSADTSSYEQYF; j_gene: TRBJ2-7; v_gene: TRBV27
CDR3aa: CASSLSGGTYEQYF; j_gene: TRBJ2-7; v_gene: TRBV11-1
CDR3aa: CANSRGDQPQHF; j_gene: TRBJ1-5; v_gene: TRBV11-3
CDR3aa: CASSYGGAGETQYF; j_gene: TRBJ2-5; v_gene: TRBV6-5
CDR3aa: CSAGTGGTEAFF; j_gene: TRBJ1-1; v_gene: TRBV20-1
CDR3aa: CASSRLAYEQYF; j_gene: TRBJ2-7; v_gene: TRBV2
CDR3aa: CASSRPDRGRYGYTF; j_gene: TRBJ1-2; v_gene: TRBV6-5
CDR3aa: CASSQGTGRRYGYTF; j_gene: TRBJ1-2; v_gene: TRBV7-6